This T cell receptor beta chain was recorded in a study of Graves' ophthalmopathy and Graves' hyperthyroidism. Points on this clonotype: No antigen is known for it.

Broader study findings: A majority of expanded thyroid clonotypes exceeding 0.001 frequency were likewise present in blood.

Amplifying from RNA transcripts, the study obtained TCR beta CDR3 regions. Following a first-round RT-PCR that used HTBI primers, a second-round multiplex PCR was carried out. TCRdb re-analysed the multiplex PCR reads in MiXCR, keeping a single row per CDR3 protein. The data hold hundreds of thousands of distinct CDR3 sequences, with roughly 21% observed a single time. The sample comprised peripheral blood. The TCR was taken from a woman between 18 and 30 years old with stable Graves' hyperthyroidism.

DNA for the CDR3: TGTGCCTGGGGAGTACTATACTACGAGCAGTACTTC. This codes for CAWGVLYYEQYF. The chain combines TRBV30 with TRBJ2-7; unclear D gene. The CDR3 totals 12 residues. Trimming cost V 5 bases and J 3 bases, with 11 bases left between them. Germline lookup yields CDR1 GTSNPN and CDR2 SVGIG (reference sequence).